A single sample gave rise to the 14 T cell receptor beta chains below, sequenced in a study of Ad26.COV2.S vaccination and SARS-CoV-2 variants. Sequencing was performed with immunoSEQ multiplex PCR; in TCRdb, only in-frame clones are kept and a portion is missing. The data show more than 400,000 clones, around 92% seen once. The treatment here: roughly 19 received Ad26.COV2.S at low or high dose, single or two shots; several received placebo; per-sample allocation not given. All samples were drawn on day 63, counting from the first vaccine or placebo injection. The material sequenced was peripheral blood, taken in a trial of Ad26.COV2.S vaccine versus placebo. The receptors come from a person aged 18-60 years who received the Ad26.COV2.S COVID-19 vaccine or a placebo.

This sequence joins TRBV18 and TRBJ1-1; 9 bases line up with TRBD1. Germline assignment: CDR1 KGHSH and CDR2 LQKENI. J was trimmed by 4 bases and V by 4 bases; bases with no gene match: 4. The CDR3 has 14 residues. Here the CDR3 reads CASSLQGARTEAFF. The CDR3 DNA sequence: TGTGCCAGCTCACTACAGGGGGCGCGCACTGAAGCTTTCTTT.

This chain connects TRBV2 to TRBJ2-3; 8 bases line up with TRBD1. The CDR3 is 12 amino acids. V dropped 7 bases and J dropped 6; count of bases not matched to a gene: 3. The V gene's germline CDR1 is SNHLY and CDR2 FYNNEI. DNA for the CDR3: TGTGCCAGCACCCACAGGGGGGATACGCAGTATTTT. Amino acids: CASTHRGDTQYF.

The chain has TRBV5-4 and TRBJ2-3, with no clear D. CDR3 length: 14 residues. V was clipped by 3 bases and J by 1 base, with 9 bases between them. Germline CDR1 reads SGHNT; CDR2 reads YYREEE (reference sequence). The CDR3 bases are TGTGCCAGCAGCTCGGACGGGCGCACAGATACGCAGTATTTT. Translated, it gives CASSSDGRTDTQYF.

This rearrangement joins TRBV6-2 or TRBV6-3 to TRBJ2-3; D is undetermined. Germline loops: CDR1 MNHEY, CDR2 SVGEGT. The CDR3 has 16 amino acids. The V end was cut by 5 bases, the J end by 0 bases, with 15 bases between. CDR3 protein: CASSRQTYVSTDTQYF. For the CDR3, the DNA is TGTGCCAGCAGTCGACAAACCTACGTTAGCACAGATACGCAGTATTTT.

This clone was observed a single time. The chain carries TRBV9 and TRBJ1-1, with D hard to call. The germline CDR1 and CDR2 sequences are SGDLS and YYNGEE. The CDR3 covers 15 residues. V shed 0 bases and J shed 3 bases, with 12 bases lying between them. The CDR3 here is CASSVGWGLDTEAFF. The CDR3 nucleotides are TGTGCCAGCAGCGTAGGGTGGGGATTGGACACTGAAGCTTTCTTT. Variable domain in full (rest from reference TRBV9 and TRBJ1-1): DSGVTQTPKHLITATGQRVTLRCSPRSGDLSVYWYQQSLDQGLQFLIQYYNGEERAKGNILERFSAQQFPDLHSELNLSSLELGDSALYFCASSVGWGLDTEAFFGQGTRLTVV.

This chain links TRBV10-3 with TRBJ1-6; D is ambiguous. Germline V lookup: CDR1 ENHRY, CDR2 SYGVKD. This CDR3 is built from 13 residues. The CDR3: CAIGETQVSPLHF. CDR3 DNA sequence: TGTGCTATCGGGGAGACCCAGGTTTCACCCCTCCACTTT.

The genes are TRBV3-1 (or the pseudogene TRBV3-2) and TRBJ1-2, with D tentatively TRBD1 (6 bases). Germline CDR1 LGHDT, CDR2 YNNKEL (reference sequence). The CDR3 loop spans 15 amino acids. Deletions cut 2 bases from V and 4 bases from J, with 14 bases between. The CDR3 nucleotides are TGTGCCAGCAGCCAAAAAGAGGGGGGATTCTATGGCTACACCTTC. Its translation is CASSQKEGGFYGYTF.

The V and J genes are TRBV4-3 and TRBJ2-3; D not resolved. Trimming stripped 1 base from V and 1 base from J, with 6 bases between. The CDR3 sequence is 14 residues long. Germline V gives CDR1 LGHNA, CDR2 YSLEER. In nucleotides, the CDR3 is TGCGCCAGCAGCCAAGTCGGTCGCACAGATACGCAGTATTTT. This translates into CASSQVGRTDTQYF.

V is TRBV19 and J is TRBJ2-3, with 7 bases identical to TRBD1. Per the germline V gene, CDR1 is LNHDA and CDR2 is SQIVND (reference sequence). The CDR3 contains 15 residues. The V and J ends lost 3 bases and 1 base, in that order; junction bases with no gene match: 4. CDR3 coding DNA: TGTGCCAGTAGTATGACAGGGATGGGCACAGATACGCAGTATTTT. It specifies CASSMTGMGTDTQYF.

The table lists this clone with many counts. This chain links TRBV4-3 with TRBJ2-6; D call uncertain. V gave up 3 bases and J gave up 0 bases, with 9 bases separating them. The CDR3 totals 16 residues. Germline lookup yields CDR1 LGHNA and CDR2 YSLEER. The CDR3 DNA reads TGCGCCAGCAGCCAGGTGGGGTTCTCTGGGGCCAACGTCCTGACTTTC. It specifies CASSQVGFSGANVLTF.

The rearrangement uses TRBV6-5 and TRBJ1-4; the match to TRBD1 covers 10 bases. CDR1 and CDR2 from the germline V gene are MNHEY and SVGAGI. This CDR3 is built from 14 residues. J was trimmed by 8 bases and V by 6 bases; bases with no gene match: 6. The CDR3: CASSEGTGVEKLFF. CDR3 coding DNA: TGTGCCAGCAGCGAGGGGACAGGGGTAGAAAAACTGTTTTTT.

This clone was counted a single time. In nucleotides, the CDR3 is TGTGCCAGCAGTGAAGCCCCGGCGGATTCACCCCTCCACTTT. This sequence encodes CASSEAPADSPLHF. The chain combines TRBV6-1 with TRBJ1-6; D call uncertain. Germline V gene sequence: CDR1 MNHNS, CDR2 SASEGT. V was shortened by 0 bases and J by 8 bases, with 8 bases between the two germline ends. The CDR3 spans 14 residues.

The CDR3 here is CASSNAGTDINEQFF. CDR3 nucleotides: TGTGCCAGCAGTAATGCCGGGACCGACATCAATGAGCAGTTCTTC. The chain couples TRBV28 to TRBJ2-1; either TRBD1 or TRBD2 may supply D (5 bases each). This CDR3 spans 15 amino acids. Trimming pared 5 bases from V and 6 bases from J, leaving 17 bases between. Germline V gene sequence: CDR1 MDHEN, CDR2 SYDVKM.

The CDR3 sequence is CASSYLTANEKLFF. CDR3 bases: TGTGCCAGCAGTTACCTAACGGCTAATGAAAAACTGTTTTTT. The chain carries TRBV6-2 or TRBV6-3 and TRBJ1-4; no clear D. CDR1 is MNHEY and CDR2 is SVGEGT in the germline V gene. The CDR3 length is 14 residues. Deletions cut 2 bases from V and 3 bases from J, with 7 bases between.